The 25 T cell receptor beta chains below all came from one sample that was sequenced in a study of OX40 agonist ivuxolimab in advanced cancers. The library was prepared using the immunoSEQ multiplex PCR assay. Sourced from immuneACCESS, this table was stored by TCRdb with only in-frame sequences that have V and J called. A share of the clones is absent; for the studies checked, an unresolved V gene accounts for under half, and the remainder has no known explanation. The sample includes about 70,000 clones, with roughly 81% observed a single time. The ten largest clonotypes hold roughly 4.7% of the sample. The specimen was CD4+ or CD8+ T cells sorted from blood, collected in a trial of the OX40 agonist ivuxolimab. The receptors stem from an adult with an advanced solid tumor such as melanoma, head and neck, liver or kidney cancer.

The chain couples TRBV5-1 to TRBJ2-3; 8 bases line up with TRBD2. CDR1 SGHRS and CDR2 YFSETQ come from the germline V gene. With V trimmed by 4 bases and J by 6 bases, 10 bases remained unmatched. CDR3 length equals 15 residues. CDR3 loop: CASSEGLAPSDTQYF. For the CDR3, the DNA is TGCGCCAGCAGCGAAGGACTAGCCCCCTCGGATACGCAGTATTTT.

This CDR3 reads CASSSLDRENYGYTF. CDR3 nucleotide sequence: TGTGCCAGCAGCTCCCTCGACAGGGAGAACTATGGCTACACCTTC. The chain has TRBV7-9 and TRBJ1-2; TRBD1 matches 7 bases. Germline trimming cut 4 bases from V and 2 bases from J; bases unmatched to any gene: 7. CDR1 and CDR2 (germline): SEHNR, FQNEAQ (reference sequence). The CDR3 is 15 residues long.

This chain connects TRBV9 to TRBJ2-5; D possibly corresponds to TRBD2 (6 bases). V was trimmed by 4 bases and J by 5 bases, leaving 12 bases between them. This CDR3 has 13 residues. Germline CDR1 is SGDLS and CDR2 is YYNGEE. The CDR3 loop is CASSSRLGETQYF. The CDR3 DNA follows: TGTGCCAGCAGCTCGCGACTAGGGGAGACCCAGTACTTC.

The gene calls are TRBV12-2 and TRBJ2-7; the D segment call TRBD2 is taken from the table without a DNA check. TRBV12-2 is a listed pseudogene. The CDR3 is 14 residues long. CDR3 in amino acids: CASRLGAGGGEQYF. The CDR3 region has the DNA TGTGCAAGTCGCTTAGGTGCGGGTGGGGGGGAGCAGTACTTC.

This chain uses TRBV7-9 with TRBJ1-1; D unclear. The V end was cut by 1 base, the J end by 6 bases, with 9 bases between. The germline V gene encodes CDR1 SEHNR and CDR2 FQNEAQ (reference sequence). There are 13 residues in the CDR3. The DNA of the CDR3 is TGTGCCAGCAGCTTAGTTACGGAGGCTGAAGCTTTCTTT. Its translation is CASSLVTEAEAFF.

CDR3 DNA sequence: TGTGCCAGCAGGTTAGACGTGAACACTGAAGCTTTCTTT. Its protein is CASRLDVNTEAFF. The chain is built from TRBV2 and TRBJ1-1; D remains ambiguous. This CDR3 is built from 13 residues. V shed 6 bases and J shed 0 bases, with 8 bases lying between them. Germline CDR1 and CDR2: SNHLY and FYNNEI.

The genes are TRBV10-2 and TRBJ2-1; TRBD2 aligns across 7 bases. This CDR3 has 13 residues. Trimming took 7 bases from V and 7 from J; bases not matched to a gene: 7. Germline CDR1 is WSHSY and CDR2 is SAAADI. CDR3 bases: TGCGCCAGCAAGGTGGGGGGGGGAAATGAGCAGTTCTTC. Protein product: CASKVGGGNEQFF.

The chain joins TRBV7-3 to TRBJ2-1; 11 bases are a match to TRBD2. Germline-derived CDR1 and CDR2 are SGHTA and FQGTGA. Losses at the gene ends were 5 bases for V and 2 bases for J; bases not matched to a gene: 2. The CDR3 covers 15 residues. The CDR3 sequence: CASSELAGAYNEQFF. DNA for the CDR3: TGTGCCAGCAGCGAACTAGCGGGGGCCTACAATGAGCAGTTCTTC.

The chain joins TRBV7-2 to TRBJ2-2; TRBD2 might be the D (5 bases). Germline CDR1 reads SGHTA; CDR2 reads FQGNSA. The CDR3 is 14 amino acids. Deletions cut 5 bases from V and 8 bases from J, with 15 bases between. Here the CDR3 reads CASSPRSEGGELFF. The CDR3 DNA is TGTGCCAGCAGCCCACGGAGCGAGGGTGGGGAGCTGTTTTTT.

The V gene is TRBV6-6, the J gene TRBJ1-5; tentative D call: TRBD1 (6 bases). The CDR3 has 15 residues. Trimming shortened V by 5 bases and J by 6 bases, and 17 bases separated the two germline ends. Germline CDR1 MNHNY, CDR2 SVGAGI (reference sequence). The CDR3 here is CASSQAGGASQPQHF. CDR3 bases: TGTGCCAGCAGTCAAGCTGGGGGGGCGAGTCAGCCCCAGCATTTT.

In nucleotides, the CDR3 is TGTGCCAGCAGTGAAGGGTCTCGGGAGACCCAGTACTTC. Translation: CASSEGSRETQYF. The chain recombines TRBV2 with TRBJ2-5; no reliable D call. V was shortened by 1 base and J by 5 bases, with 8 bases between the two germline ends. CDR3 length equals 13 residues. Germline V gene data show CDR1 as SNHLY and CDR2 as FYNNEI.

As DNA, the CDR3 is TGCGCCAGCAGCTTGGCGACAGGGCACGAGCAGTACTTC. As protein: CASSLATGHEQYF. The chain combines TRBV5-1 with TRBJ2-7; TRBD1 aligns across 7 bases. The germline V gene has CDR1 SGHRS and CDR2 YFSETQ. Trimming removed 0 bases from V and 5 bases from J; junction bases left unmatched: 2. The CDR3 runs 13 residues.

The chain is built from TRBV7-9 and TRBJ2-7; TRBD2 matches at 8 bases. This CDR3 comprises 16 residues. J gave up 4 bases and V 3 bases, and 11 bases lay outside the gene matches. Per germline, CDR1 SEHNR and CDR2 FQNEAQ (reference sequence). CDR3 in amino acids: CASSLEGGGKEYEQYF. The CDR3 DNA follows: TGTGCCAGCAGCTTGGAGGGCGGGGGGAAAGAGTACGAGCAGTACTTC.

V gene TRBV7-2 combines with J gene TRBJ2-5; maybe TRBD2 (5 bases). V lost 5 bases, J lost 4 bases, and 5 bases lay in between. CDR3 length: 11 residues. CDR1 SGHTA and CDR2 FQGNSA come from the germline V gene. CDR3 sequence: CASSAGETQYF. The CDR3, as DNA: TGTGCCAGCAGCGCGGGAGAGACCCAGTACTTC.

Only one count was recorded for this clone. The genes are TRBV7-2 and TRBJ2-1, with TRBD1 identical over 7 bases. The germline V gene has CDR1 SGHTA and CDR2 FQGNSA. Germline trimming cut 3 bases from V and 5 bases from J; bases unmatched to any gene: 1. The CDR3 is 13 residues long. CDR3 DNA: TGTGCCAGCAGCTTGGGGACAGACAATGAGCAGTTCTTC. It is translated as CASSLGTDNEQFF.

J is TRBJ2-5 and V is TRBV6-5; 7 nucleotides agree with TRBD2. The CDR3 covers 12 residues. Germline trimming cut 6 bases from V and 9 bases from J; bases unmatched to any gene: 7. CDR1 is MNHEY, CDR2 SVGAGI, per germline. CDR3 in amino acids: CASSQVGGAQYF. DNA of the CDR3: TGTGCCAGCAGCCAGGTGGGGGGGGCCCAGTACTTC.

The gene calls are TRBV7-2 and TRBJ2-7, with 9 positions matching TRBD2. CDR1 and CDR2 (germline): SGHTA, FQGNSA. The CDR3 is 14 residues long. V gave up 1 base and J gave up 5 bases; unmatched junction bases: 3. CDR3 protein: CASSLGGRANEQYF. CDR3 bases: TGTGCCAGCAGCTTAGGCGGGAGGGCCAACGAGCAGTACTTC.

This chain links TRBV25-1 with TRBJ2-3, with unresolved D. The germline V and J ends were trimmed by 3 bases and 1 base, with 8 bases remaining between them. Germline assignment: CDR1 MGHDK and CDR2 SYGVNS. The CDR3 spans 14 residues. The CDR3 nucleotides read TGTGCCAGCAGTGACCCGGCAGGCACAGATACGCAGTATTTT. It yields the protein CASSDPAGTDTQYF.

This chain uses TRBV5-1 with TRBJ2-3; D not certain. This CDR3 is built from 14 residues. Germline-derived CDR1 and CDR2 are SGHRS and YFSETQ. Between the trimmed V and J ends, which lost 0 bases and 4 bases, there was a span of 9 bases. CDR3 sequence (DNA): TGCGCCAGCAGCTTGGGTTTGTTTTCAGATACGCAGTATTTT. Translated: CASSLGLFSDTQYF.

The chain joins TRBV5-4 to TRBJ2-5; 9 bases line up with TRBD1. The CDR3 has 15 amino acids. The V segment lost 4 bases and the J segment 5 bases; nucleotides outside the gene matches: 9. Germline V lookup: CDR1 SGHNT, CDR2 YYREEE (reference sequence). The CDR3 coding sequence is TGTGCCAGCAGCGCCTGGACAGGGGTCAGGGAGACCCAGTACTTC. This encodes CASSAWTGVRETQYF.

The chain is built from TRBV5-4 and TRBJ2-7, with D hard to call. Trimming took 4 bases from V and 4 from J, leaving 18 bases between them. Germline-derived CDR1 and CDR2 are SGHNT and YYREEE (reference sequence). The CDR3 spans 15 residues. CDR3 amino acids: CASSPSLGPTYEQYF. Written as DNA, the CDR3 is TGTGCCAGCAGCCCCTCTTTAGGGCCCACTTACGAGCAGTACTTC.

The chain employs TRBV14 and TRBJ2-3; 11 nucleotides match TRBD2. The junction had 1 base not matched to a gene; V was cut back by 4 bases and J by 4 bases. The CDR3 covers 14 residues. CDR1 is SGHDN, CDR2 FVKESK, per germline. CDR3 DNA: TGTGCCAGCAGCCTAGCGGGGGGGCCAGATACGCAGTATTTT. Protein sequence: CASSLAGGPDTQYF.

The rearrangement joins TRBV5-1 to TRBJ2-5; 8 positions match TRBD1. Germline trimming cut 5 bases from V and 2 bases from J; bases unmatched to any gene: 8. The CDR3 loop spans 15 amino acids. The germline V gene encodes CDR1 SGHRS and CDR2 YFSETQ. This CDR3 is CASSRQGTTQETQYF. DNA of the CDR3: TGCGCCAGCAGTCGACAGGGGACGACGCAAGAGACCCAGTACTTC.

This chain uses TRBV6-5 with TRBJ2-2; 9 nucleotides match TRBD2. With V trimmed by 7 bases and J by 5 bases, 8 bases remained unmatched. This CDR3 has 15 residues. Germline V gene lookup returns CDR1 MNHEY and CDR2 SVGAGI. The CDR3 reads CASKVGLASTGELFF. Here the CDR3 DNA reads TGTGCCAGCAAGGTGGGACTAGCTTCAACCGGGGAGCTGTTTTTT.

The chain combines TRBV27 with TRBJ2-7; 8 bases map to TRBD1. This CDR3 comprises 14 residues. From germline, CDR1 is MNHEY and CDR2 SMNVEV (reference sequence). J lost 5 bases, V lost 3 bases, and 6 bases had no gene match. The CDR3 DNA follows: TGTGCCAGCAGTTTTCTGGACAGGGTGAACGAGCAGTACTTC. Protein: CASSFLDRVNEQYF.